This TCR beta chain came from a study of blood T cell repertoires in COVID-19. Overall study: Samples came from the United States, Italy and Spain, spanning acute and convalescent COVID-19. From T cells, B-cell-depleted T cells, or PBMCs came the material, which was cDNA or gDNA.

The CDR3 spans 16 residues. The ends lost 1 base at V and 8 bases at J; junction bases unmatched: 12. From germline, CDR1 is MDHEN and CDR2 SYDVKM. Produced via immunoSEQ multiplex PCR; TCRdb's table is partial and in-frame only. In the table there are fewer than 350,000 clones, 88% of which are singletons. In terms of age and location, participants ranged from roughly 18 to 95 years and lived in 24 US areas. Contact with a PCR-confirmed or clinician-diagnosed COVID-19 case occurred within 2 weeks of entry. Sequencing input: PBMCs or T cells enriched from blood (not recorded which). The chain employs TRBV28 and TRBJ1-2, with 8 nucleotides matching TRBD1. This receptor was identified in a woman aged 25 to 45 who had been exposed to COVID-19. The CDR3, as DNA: TGTGCCAGCAGTTTATCAGGGGGCGAGGGAACGTGGGGCTACACCTTC. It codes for CASSLSGGEGTWGYTF.